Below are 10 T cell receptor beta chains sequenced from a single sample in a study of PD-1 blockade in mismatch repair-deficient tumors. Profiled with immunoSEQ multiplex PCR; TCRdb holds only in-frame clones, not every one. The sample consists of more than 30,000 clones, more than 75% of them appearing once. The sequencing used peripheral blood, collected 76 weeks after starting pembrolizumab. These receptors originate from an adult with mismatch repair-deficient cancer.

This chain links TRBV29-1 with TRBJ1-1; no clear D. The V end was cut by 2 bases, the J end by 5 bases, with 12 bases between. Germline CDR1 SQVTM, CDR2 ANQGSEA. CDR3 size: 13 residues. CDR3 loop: CSVERGRGTEAFF. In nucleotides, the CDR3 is TGCAGCGTTGAACGAGGGAGAGGAACTGAAGCTTTCTTT.

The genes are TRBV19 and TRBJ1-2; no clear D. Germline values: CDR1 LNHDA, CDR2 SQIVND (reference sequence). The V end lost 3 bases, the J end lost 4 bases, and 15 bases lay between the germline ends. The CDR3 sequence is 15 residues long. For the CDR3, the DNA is TGTGCCAGTAGTATCCAGGCAACCCTTGGCTATGGCTACACCTTC. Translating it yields CASSIQATLGYGYTF.

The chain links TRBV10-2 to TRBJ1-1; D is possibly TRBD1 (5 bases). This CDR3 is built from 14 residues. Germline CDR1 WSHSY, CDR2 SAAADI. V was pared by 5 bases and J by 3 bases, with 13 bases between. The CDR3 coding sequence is TGCGCCAGCAGTCCGGACACTTACTACACTGAAGCTTTCTTT. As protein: CASSPDTYYTEAFF.

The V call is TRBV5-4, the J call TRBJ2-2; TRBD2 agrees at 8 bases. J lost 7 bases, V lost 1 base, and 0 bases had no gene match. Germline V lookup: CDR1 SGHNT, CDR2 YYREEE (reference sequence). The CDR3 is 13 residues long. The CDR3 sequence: CASSLREGGELFF. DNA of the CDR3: TGTGCCAGCAGCTTGCGGGAGGGCGGGGAGCTGTTTTTT. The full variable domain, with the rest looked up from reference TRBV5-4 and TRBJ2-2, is ETGVTQSPTHLIKTRGQQVTLRCSSQSGHNTVSWYQQALGQGPQFIFQYYREEENGRGNFPPRFSGLQFPNYSSELNVNALELDDSALYLCASSLREGGELFFGEGSRLTVL.

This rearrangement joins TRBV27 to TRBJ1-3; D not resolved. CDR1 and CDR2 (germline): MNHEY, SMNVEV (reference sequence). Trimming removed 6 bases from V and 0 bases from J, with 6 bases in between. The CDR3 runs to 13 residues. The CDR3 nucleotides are TGTGCCAGCAGGGGTCACTCTGGAAACACCATATATTTT. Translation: CASRGHSGNTIYF.

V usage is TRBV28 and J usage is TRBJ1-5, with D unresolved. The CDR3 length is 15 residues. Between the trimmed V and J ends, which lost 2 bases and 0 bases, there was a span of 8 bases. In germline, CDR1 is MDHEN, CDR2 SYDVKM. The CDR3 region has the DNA TGTGCCAGCAGTTTACTGTCCTCTAGCAATCAGCCCCAGCATTTT. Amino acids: CASSLLSSSNQPQHF.

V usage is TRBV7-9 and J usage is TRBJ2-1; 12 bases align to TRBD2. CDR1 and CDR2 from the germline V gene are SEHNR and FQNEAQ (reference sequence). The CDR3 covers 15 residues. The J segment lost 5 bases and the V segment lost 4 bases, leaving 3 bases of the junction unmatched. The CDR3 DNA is TGTGCCAGCAGCTCAAGACTAGCGGGAGACAATGAGCAGTTCTTC. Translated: CASSSRLAGDNEQFF.

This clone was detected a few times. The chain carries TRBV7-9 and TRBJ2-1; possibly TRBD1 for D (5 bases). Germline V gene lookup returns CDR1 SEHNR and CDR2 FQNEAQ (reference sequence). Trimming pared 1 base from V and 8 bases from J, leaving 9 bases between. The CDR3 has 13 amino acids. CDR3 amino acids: CASSLGQGDEQFF. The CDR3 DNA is TGTGCCAGCAGCTTAGGGCAGGGTGATGAGCAGTTCTTC.

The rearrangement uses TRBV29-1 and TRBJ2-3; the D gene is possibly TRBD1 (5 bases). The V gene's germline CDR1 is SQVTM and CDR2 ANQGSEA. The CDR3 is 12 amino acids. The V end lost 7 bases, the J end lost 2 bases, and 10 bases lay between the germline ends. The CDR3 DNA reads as TGCAGCGCACGACAGTCCACAGATACGCAGTATTTT. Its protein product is CSARQSTDTQYF.

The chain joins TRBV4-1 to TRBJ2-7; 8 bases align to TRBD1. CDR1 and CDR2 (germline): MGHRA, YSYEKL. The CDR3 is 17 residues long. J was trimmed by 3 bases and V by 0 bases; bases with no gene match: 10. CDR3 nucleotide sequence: TGCGCCAGCAGCCAAGAAGGGGACGGGACAGGAATCTACGAGCAGTACTTC. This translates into CASSQEGDGTGIYEQYF.